One and the same sample provided the 30 T cell receptor beta chains below, sequenced in a study of shared clonotypes between healthy human individuals. Produced via immunoSEQ multiplex PCR; TCRdb's table is partial and in-frame only. The sample shows fewer than 1.6 million clones, approximately 98.5% of them seen only once. Sequences were obtained from naive CD4+ T cells sorted from blood. Noted subset: CD45RA+ positively selected. These receptors were obtained from a man in his thirties or forties in good health.

The rearrangement links TRBV15 to TRBJ2-7; a possible D gene is TRBD1 (6 bases). The germline CDR1 and CDR2 sequences are LNHNV and YYDKDF (reference sequence). V lost 2 bases to trimming and J lost 1 base, with 6 bases between them. The CDR3 contains 13 residues. The CDR3 protein is CATSRQGSYEQYF. Written as DNA, the CDR3 is TGTGCCACCAGCAGACAGGGGTCCTACGAGCAGTACTTC.

The rearrangement uses TRBV23-1 and TRBJ1-4; D not resolved. TRBV23-1 is an ORF, and what it does is uncertain. This CDR3 region has 16 residues. V was cut by 1 base and J by 1 base, with 10 bases left in between. The DNA for the CDR3 is TGCGCCAGCAGTCAATTGCCCCCCCGAACTAATGAAAAACTGTTTTTT. Its translation: CASSQLPPRTNEKLFF.

This clone has only one observation. V usage is TRBV29-1 and J usage is TRBJ2-7; D is perhaps TRBD1 or TRBD2 (6 bases each). V lost 4 bases and J 6 bases, leaving 25 bases between the germline ends. This CDR3 is 16 amino acids long. Germline V gene lookup returns CDR1 SQVTM and CDR2 ANQGSEA. DNA of the CDR3: TGCAGCGTTGGGGACCCCGCGGGGATCGCCAGGGGCGAGCAGTACTTC. It translates to CSVGDPAGIARGEQYF.

This clone was detected only once. V is TRBV7-8 and J is TRBJ1-3; D unresolved. This CDR3 comprises 13 residues. Deletions cut 4 bases from V and 0 bases from J, with 4 bases between. Germline CDR1 is SGHVS and CDR2 is FQNEAQ. CDR3 DNA: TGTGCCAGCAGCTACAACTCTGGAAACACCATATATTTT. This translates into CASSYNSGNTIYF. Looking up the rest from reference TRBV7-8 and TRBJ1-3 gives the full variable domain: GAGVSQSPRYKVAKRGQDVALRCDPISGHVSLFWYQQALGQGPEFLTYFQNEAQLDKSGLPSDRFFAERPEGSVSTLKIQRTQQEDSAVYLCASSYNSGNTIYFGEGSWLTVV.

In DNA form, the CDR3 reads TGTGCCAGCAGCTTAGCTCTCAGGGGTGGAAATAGTTACGAGCAGTACTTC. As protein: CASSLALRGGNSYEQYF. The gene calls are TRBV7-2 and TRBJ2-7; weak D call: TRBD1 (6 bases). With 0 bases removed from V and 4 bases from J, the gap between germline ends came to 19 bases. Germline V gives CDR1 SGHTA, CDR2 FQGNSA. The CDR3 has 17 residues.

The chain has TRBV2 and TRBJ2-1, with TRBD1 as a possible D gene (5 bases). From germline, CDR1 is SNHLY and CDR2 FYNNEI. CDR3 length equals 12 residues. Trimming took off 6 bases at V and 8 bases at J, with 11 bases between the two ends. CDR3 sequence: CASRTESYEQFF. CDR3 nucleotides: TGTGCCAGCAGGACAGAGAGTTATGAGCAGTTCTTC. Drawing the rest from reference TRBV2 and TRBJ2-1, the complete variable domain is EPEVTQTPSHQVTQMGQEVILRCVPISNHLYFYWYRQILGQKVEFLVSFYNNEISEKSEIFDDQFSVERPDGSNFTLKIRSTKLEDSAMYFCASRTESYEQFFGPGTRLTVL.

V gene TRBV19 combines with J gene TRBJ1-4; D is ambiguous. This CDR3 has 14 residues. Per the germline V gene, CDR1 is LNHDA and CDR2 is SQIVND (reference sequence). Trimming pared 5 bases from V and 7 bases from J, leaving 14 bases between. DNA for the CDR3: TGTGCCAGTAGTGACCGGGGTGGGCGTGAAAAACTGTTTTTT. It encodes CASSDRGGREKLFF.

V and J are TRBV29-1 and TRBJ2-3, with 9 positions matching TRBD2. The CDR3 extends over 17 amino acids. In germline, CDR1 is SQVTM, CDR2 ANQGSEA. The junction had 12 bases not matched to a gene; V was cut back by 4 bases and J by 1 base. Here the CDR3 reads CSVALAGGPGGTDTQYF. The DNA for the CDR3 is TGCAGCGTTGCCTTGGCGGGAGGGCCTGGGGGCACAGATACGCAGTATTTT.

V and J are TRBV9 and TRBJ2-7; 8 nucleotides align to TRBD2. Trimming cost V 3 bases and J 6 bases; bases outside gene matches: 8. The CDR3 sequence is 14 residues long. CDR1 and CDR2 from the germline V gene are SGDLS and YYNGEE. The CDR3 region is CASSGLAAGGEQYF. The DNA of the CDR3 is TGTGCCAGCAGCGGTTTAGCGGCGGGGGGCGAGCAGTACTTC.

The V call is TRBV5-1, the J call TRBJ1-2; D is unresolved. The CDR3 length is 15 residues. V lost 3 bases to trimming and J lost 2 bases, with 14 bases between them. Germline V gives CDR1 SGHRS, CDR2 YFSETQ. Here the CDR3 DNA reads TGCGCCAGCAGCTCGGACGCCTGGGTCAACTATGGCTACACCTTC. As protein: CASSSDAWVNYGYTF.

V gene TRBV5-6 combines with J gene TRBJ1-1; D remains unclear. Trimming removed 0 bases from V and 3 bases from J, with 9 bases in between. Germline V lookup: CDR1 SGHDT, CDR2 YYEEEE. This CDR3 contains 14 residues. The CDR3 spells CASSLGTSYTEAFF. CDR3 sequence (DNA): TGTGCCAGCAGCTTGGGGACGTCTTACACTGAAGCTTTCTTT.

Note on this clone: This same CDR3 is encoded by further DNA sequences in the sample. The V gene is TRBV29-1, the J gene TRBJ2-5; 8 bases are shared with TRBD2. Per germline, CDR1 SQVTM and CDR2 ANQGSEA. V trimming: 6 bases; J trimming: 5 bases; junction bases outside the gene matches: 5. The CDR3 loop spans 12 amino acids. CDR3 sequence (DNA): TGCAGCGTGGCCGGGGGGGCGGAGACCCAGTACTTC. Its protein is CSVAGGAETQYF.

The gene calls are TRBV19 and TRBJ1-5; the D is unclear. CDR3 length: 16 residues. CDR1 is LNHDA and CDR2 is SQIVND in the germline V gene (reference sequence). Trimming took 8 bases from V and 6 from J, leaving 23 bases between them. CDR3: CASALTPGNPGQPQHF. For the CDR3, the DNA is TGTGCCAGTGCCCTGACACCGGGAAACCCGGGTCAGCCCCAGCATTTT.

The rearrangement links TRBV2 to TRBJ2-3; D possibly corresponds to TRBD1 (6 bases). Germline V gene data show CDR1 as SNHLY and CDR2 as FYNNEI. CDR3 size: 15 residues. Trimming cost V 6 bases and J 4 bases, with 17 bases left between them. DNA of the CDR3: TGTGCCAGCAGCCAACGCTCCCAGGGGCCAGATACGCAGTATTTT. It encodes CASSQRSQGPDTQYF. Full variable domain (remainder filled in from reference TRBV2 and TRBJ2-3): EPEVTQTPSHQVTQMGQEVILRCVPISNHLYFYWYRQILGQKVEFLVSFYNNEISEKSEIFDDQFSVERPDGSNFTLKIRSTKLEDSAMYFCASSQRSQGPDTQYFGPGTRLTVL.

V gene TRBV14 combines with J gene TRBJ2-4, with D unresolved. Germline CDR1 is SGHDN and CDR2 is FVKESK. With 1 base removed from V and 9 bases from J, the gap between germline ends came to 10 bases. The CDR3 loop spans 13 amino acids. CDR3 protein: CASSQGQQSIQYF. CDR3 bases: TGTGCCAGCAGCCAAGGGCAGCAAAGCATTCAGTACTTC.

This chain links TRBV28 with TRBJ2-7; TRBD2 might be the D (5 bases). CDR3 size: 15 residues. Trimming removed 3 bases at V and 2 bases at J, with 14 bases between. CDR1 and CDR2 from the germline V gene are MDHEN and SYDVKM. DNA of the CDR3: TGTGCCAGCAGTTTGGTTGCGGGTGTCGCCTACGAGCAGTACTTC. It encodes CASSLVAGVAYEQYF.

This rearrangement joins TRBV19 to TRBJ1-2; 9 bases map to TRBD1. This CDR3 contains 16 residues. CDR1 LNHDA and CDR2 SQIVND come from the germline V gene (reference sequence). The trim removed 5 bases at V and 4 bases at J, leaving 11 bases unmatched. The DNA for the CDR3 is TGTGCCAGTAGTTCCTCAACCGGGACAGGGAGCTATGGCTACACCTTC. It encodes CASSSSTGTGSYGYTF.

The genes are TRBV4-1 and TRBJ1-2; a possible D gene is TRBD1 (5 bases). Germline V CDR1 and CDR2: MGHRA, YSYEKL. The CDR3 totals 14 residues. V lost 3 bases, J lost 2 bases, and 10 bases lay in between. CDR3 sequence: CASSQGESNYGYTF. In nucleotides, the CDR3 is TGCGCCAGCAGCCAGGGGGAATCGAACTATGGCTACACCTTC.

The sample holds one count of this clone. The chain recombines TRBV6-6 with TRBJ2-7; D gene unclear. The germline gives CDR1 MNHNY, CDR2 SVGAGI (reference sequence). V lost 0 bases and J 3 bases, leaving 12 bases between the germline ends. There are 15 residues in the CDR3. The CDR3 protein is CASSYSKSKFYEQYF. The CDR3 DNA follows: TGTGCCAGCAGTTACTCGAAGTCCAAATTCTACGAGCAGTACTTC.

The chain joins TRBV7-2 to TRBJ2-6, with D hard to call. V dropped 6 bases and J dropped 0 bases, with 6 bases sitting between them. The CDR3 length is 14 residues. Germline V CDR1 and CDR2: SGHTA, FQGNSA. This CDR3 is CASRRFSGANVLTF. The DNA for the CDR3 is TGTGCCAGCAGAAGGTTCTCTGGGGCCAACGTCCTGACTTTC.

Concerning this clone: The same CDR3 also results from other DNA sequences found in this sample. The V and J genes are TRBV7-9 and TRBJ2-7; 8 bases match TRBD2. Germline loops: CDR1 SEHNR, CDR2 FQNEAQ (reference sequence). This CDR3 has 14 amino acids. The V gene end was trimmed by 4 bases and the J gene end by 4 bases; junction bases not matched to a gene: 6. CDR3 loop: CASSSGTSGYEQYF. As DNA, the CDR3 is TGTGCCAGCAGCTCTGGGACTAGTGGTTACGAGCAGTACTTC.

The chain is built from TRBV7-8 and TRBJ2-1; no clear D gene. The CDR3 loop spans 13 amino acids. The germline V gene encodes CDR1 SGHVS and CDR2 FQNEAQ. Trimming left V 8 bases short and J 0 bases short, with 8 bases between. CDR3 in DNA: TGTGCCAGCCGCCCAAGCTCCTACAATGAGCAGTTCTTC. This sequence encodes CASRPSSYNEQFF.

As regards this clone: Other nucleotide sequences from this sample produce the same CDR3. The V and J genes are TRBV18 and TRBJ2-5; D not certain. CDR1 KGHSH and CDR2 LQKENI come from the germline V gene. The CDR3 consists of 13 residues. The V and J ends lost 0 bases and 2 bases respectively, with 4 bases between them. DNA for the CDR3: TGTGCCAGCTCACCACCTACACAAGAGACCCAGTACTTC. It translates to CASSPPTQETQYF.

CDR3 amino acids: CASSRTGFETQYF. The CDR3 coding sequence is TGTGCCAGCAGCAGGACGGGGTTTGAGACCCAGTACTTC. The gene calls are TRBV7-3 and TRBJ2-5, with D perhaps matching TRBD2 (5 bases). The V end lost 5 bases, the J end lost 5 bases, and 12 bases lay between the germline ends. The germline V gene has CDR1 SGHTA and CDR2 FQGTGA. CDR3 length equals 13 residues.

V is TRBV10-2 and J is TRBJ1-3; D remains unclear. CDR3 size: 16 residues. V shed 3 bases and J shed 0 bases, with 12 bases lying between them. Germline-derived CDR1 and CDR2 are WSHSY and SAAADI. This CDR3 is CASSDPSGVSGNTIYF. The CDR3 DNA sequence: TGCGCCAGCAGTGACCCTTCTGGGGTCTCTGGAAACACCATATATTTT.

The chain carries TRBV29-1 and TRBJ2-1, with TRBD2 identical over 11 bases. CDR3 length: 16 residues. Germline CDR1 SQVTM, CDR2 ANQGSEA. V dropped 7 bases and J dropped 0; count of bases not matched to a gene: 8. CDR3 nucleotides: TGCAGCGCTAGGACTAGCGGGTATAGCTCCTACAATGAGCAGTTCTTC. This translates into CSARTSGYSSYNEQFF.

The chain joins TRBV28 to TRBJ1-4, with unresolved D. The CDR3 has 14 residues. Per the germline V gene, CDR1 is MDHEN and CDR2 is SYDVKM. V gave up 5 bases and J gave up 0 bases, with 7 bases separating them. The CDR3 region is CASSVKTTNEKLFF. The CDR3 region has the DNA TGTGCCAGCAGTGTCAAAACAACTAATGAAAAACTGTTTTTT. Drawing the rest from reference TRBV28 and TRBJ1-4, the complete variable domain is DVKVTQSSRYLVKRTGEKVFLECVQDMDHENMFWYRQDPGLGLRLIYFSYDVKMKEKGDIPEGYSVSREKKERFSLILESASTNQTSMYLCASSVKTTNEKLFFGSGTQLSVL.

The V gene is TRBV5-1, the J gene TRBJ1-5; maybe TRBD1 (5 bases). This CDR3 spans 15 amino acids. Germline CDR1 is SGHRS and CDR2 is YFSETQ. Trimming removed 0 bases at V and 2 bases at J, with 9 bases between. In nucleotides, the CDR3 is TGCGCCAGCAGCTTGGGGGGCAGCGGCAATCAGCCCCAGCATTTT. This codes for CASSLGGSGNQPQHF.

The chain couples TRBV5-1 to TRBJ2-1, with 8 positions matching TRBD1. CDR1 and CDR2 from the germline V gene are SGHRS and YFSETQ. Trimming cost V 4 bases and J 9 bases; bases outside gene matches: 6. The CDR3 has 13 amino acids. CDR3 DNA sequence: TGCGCCAGCAGCAACCAGGGGGCGAGTGAGCAGTTCTTC. It translates to CASSNQGASEQFF. Using reference TRBV5-1 and TRBJ2-1 for the parts outside the CDR3, the full variable domain is KAGVTQTPRYLIKTRGQQVTLSCSPISGHRSVSWYQQTPGQGLQFLFEYFSETQRNKGNFPGRFSGRQFSNSRSEMNVSTLELGDSALYLCASSNQGASEQFFGPGTRLTVL.

Details on this clone: The sample carries other DNA sequences with the same CDR3. V is TRBV10-3 and J is TRBJ2-7; 10 positions agree with TRBD1. CDR1 is ENHRY, CDR2 SYGVKD, per germline. V dropped 6 bases and J dropped 0; count of bases not matched to a gene: 5. The CDR3 totals 15 residues. The CDR3 reads CAIRAGTGVSYEQYF. Written as DNA, the CDR3 is TGTGCCATCAGGGCGGGGACAGGGGTCTCCTACGAGCAGTACTTC.